This TCR beta chain was retrieved from a study of T cells after yellow fever vaccination. As for the study in general: Preparation used SMART-Seq v4 Ultra Low Input for the low-cell-number fractions.

Study outcomes and limitations: Most clones from primary vaccination were detected again post-booster (around 96% CD4, about 88% CD8). By day 5 rather than day 15, the secondary response had peaked, though it was weaker.

By 5'RACE template switching, TCR cDNA was produced, with a universal primer site and UMIs added in the process. MiXCR, applied by TCRdb to the 5' RACE reads, yields one record per CDR3 protein. The table records some 550,000 distinct CDR3 sequences, 15% to 20% of them present only once. A remark on this clonotype: Its matching antigen is unknown. Relative to the germline gene, one junction end is altered; a read error may explain this.

CDR1 and CDR2 (germline): SGHAT, FQNNGV. The CDR3 length is 13 residues. The source of this sequence is a man aged 25 to 40 who received the YFV17D yellow fever vaccine. The sequencing here drew on PBMCs, taken 15 days after the yellow fever booster vaccination. The chain joins TRBV11-2 to TRBJ2-5; no clear D gene. The CDR3 here is CASSLYVSVTQHF. The CDR3 bases are TGTGCCAGCAGCTTATATGTTAGTGTGACCCAGCACTTC.